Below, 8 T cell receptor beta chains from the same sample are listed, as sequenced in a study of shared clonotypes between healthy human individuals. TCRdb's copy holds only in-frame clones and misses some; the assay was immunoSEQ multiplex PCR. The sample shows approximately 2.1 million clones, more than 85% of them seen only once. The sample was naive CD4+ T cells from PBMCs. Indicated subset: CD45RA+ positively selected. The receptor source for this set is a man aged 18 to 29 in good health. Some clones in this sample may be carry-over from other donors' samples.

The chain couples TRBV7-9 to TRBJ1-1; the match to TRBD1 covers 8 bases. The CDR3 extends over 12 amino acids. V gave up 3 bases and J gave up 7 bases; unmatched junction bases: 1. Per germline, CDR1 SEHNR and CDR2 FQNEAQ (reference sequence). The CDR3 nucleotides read TGTGCCAGCAGCTTCGGACAGGGTGAAGCTTTCTTT. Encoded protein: CASSFGQGEAFF.

CDR3 region: CASSPGGGYTGELFF. Here the CDR3 DNA reads TGTGCCAGCAGCCCGGGGGGTGGATACACCGGGGAGCTGTTTTTT. The chain employs TRBV9 and TRBJ2-2, with 7 bases fitting TRBD2. Unmatched junction bases numbered 6, after V lost 4 bases and J lost 3 bases. The germline CDR1 and CDR2 sequences are SGDLS and YYNGEE. The CDR3 is 15 residues long.

CDR3 sequence reads: CASSLRAGPSSYNSPLHF. For the CDR3, the DNA is TGTGCCAGCAGCTTAAGAGCCGGGCCCAGCTCCTATAATTCACCCCTCCACTTT. V and J are TRBV7-9 and TRBJ1-6, with unresolved D. Trimming left V 2 bases short and J 0 bases short, with 14 bases between. Germline values: CDR1 SEHNR, CDR2 FQNEAQ (reference sequence). The CDR3 covers 18 residues. The complete variable domain, with remaining parts taken from reference TRBV7-9 and TRBJ1-6, reads DTGVSQNPRHKITKRGQNVTFRCDPISEHNRLYWYRQTLGQGPEFLTYFQNEAQLEKSRLLSDRFSAERPKGSFSTLEIQRTEQGDSAMYLCASSLRAGPSSYNSPLHFGNGTRLTVT.

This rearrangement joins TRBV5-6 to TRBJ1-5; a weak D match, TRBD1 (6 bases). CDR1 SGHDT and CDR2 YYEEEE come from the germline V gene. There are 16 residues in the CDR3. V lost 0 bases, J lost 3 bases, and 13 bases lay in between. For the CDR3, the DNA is TGTGCCAGCAGCTTGGCTATGGACAGTTTCAATCAGCCCCAGCATTTT. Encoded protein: CASSLAMDSFNQPQHF.

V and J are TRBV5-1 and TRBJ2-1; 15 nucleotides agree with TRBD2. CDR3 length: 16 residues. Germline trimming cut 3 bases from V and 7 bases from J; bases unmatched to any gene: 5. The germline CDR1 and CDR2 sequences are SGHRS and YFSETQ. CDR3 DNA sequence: TGCGCCAGCAGCTGGACTAGCGGGAGGGGGTTTAATGAGCAGTTCTTC. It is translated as CASSWTSGRGFNEQFF.

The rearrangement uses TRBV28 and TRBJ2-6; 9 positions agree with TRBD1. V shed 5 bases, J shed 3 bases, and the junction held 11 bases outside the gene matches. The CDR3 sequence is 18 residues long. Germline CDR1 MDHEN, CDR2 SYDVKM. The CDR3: CASSARPGTGNGANVLTF. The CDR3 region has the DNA TGTGCCAGCAGTGCACGACCCGGGACAGGGAATGGGGCCAACGTCCTGACTTTC. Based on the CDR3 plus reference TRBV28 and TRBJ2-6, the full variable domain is DVKVTQSSRYLVKRTGEKVFLECVQDMDHENMFWYRQDPGLGLRLIYFSYDVKMKEKGDIPEGYSVSREKKERFSLILESASTNQTSMYLCASSARPGTGNGANVLTFGAGSRLTVL.

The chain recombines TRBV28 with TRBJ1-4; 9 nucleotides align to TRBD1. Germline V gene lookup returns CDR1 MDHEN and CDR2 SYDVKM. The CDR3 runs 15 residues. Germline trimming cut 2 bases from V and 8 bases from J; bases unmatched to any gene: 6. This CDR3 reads CASSLDRDRAEKLFF. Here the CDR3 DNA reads TGTGCCAGCAGTTTAGATCGGGACAGGGCGGAAAAACTGTTTTTT.

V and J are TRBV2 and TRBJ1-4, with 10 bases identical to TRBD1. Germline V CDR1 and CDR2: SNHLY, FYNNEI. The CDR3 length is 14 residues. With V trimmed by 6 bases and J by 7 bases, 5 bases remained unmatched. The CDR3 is CASSAGTGVEKLFF. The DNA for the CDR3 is TGTGCCAGCAGCGCCGGGACAGGGGTTGAAAAACTGTTTTTT.